A selection of T cell receptor beta chains follows, all from one sample in a study of blood T cell repertoires in COVID-19. The data were produced by immunoSEQ multiplex PCR, yet TCRdb's version contains in-frame clones alone and is incomplete. Found here are about 36,000 clones, approximately 80% of them singletons; the top ten hold around 15%. The material sequenced was peripheral blood. The receptors shown here come from a human donor in a cohort sampled during active COVID-19. CDR3s include the opening cysteine and the closing phenylalanine or tryptophan. D genes are given only for firm matches. Size is omitted from some rows. Given values are once, few, many or a class for expanded clones.

CDR3nt: TGTGCCAGCACCGGAGCTGGGAGGGACACCGGGGAGCTGTTTTTT
CDR3aa: CASTGAGRDTGELFF
d_gene: TRBD2
j_gene: TRBJ2-2
v_gene: TRBV7-3
abundance: NA

CDR3nt: TGTGCCAGCAGCCAAGGAAGGGGTTTCTCCTATAATTCACCCCTCCACTTT
CDR3aa: CASSQGRGFSYNSPLHF
d_gene: NA
j_gene: TRBJ1-6
v_gene: TRBV14
abundance: once

CDR3nt: TGTGCCAGCAGCTGGCAGGGGAGCTCCTACGAGCAGTACTTC
CDR3aa: CASSWQGSSYEQYF
d_gene: NA
j_gene: TRBJ2-7
v_gene: TRBV7-2
abundance: NA

CDR3nt: TGTGCCAGCAGTGTAACAGGGGGCTCTAACTATGGCTACACCTTC
CDR3aa: CASSVTGGSNYGYTF
d_gene: TRBD1
j_gene: TRBJ1-2
v_gene: TRBV25-1
abundance: NA

CDR3nt: TGCAGCGTTGAAGGGACTGGACAGCCGCCCATATATTTT
CDR3aa: CSVEGTGQPPIYF
d_gene: NA
j_gene: TRBJ1-3
v_gene: TRBV29-1
abundance: once

CDR3nt: TGTGCCAGCAGTGATCCCGACAGGGGAAGTAACTATGGCTACACCTTC
CDR3aa: CASSDPDRGSNYGYTF
d_gene: TRBD1
j_gene: TRBJ1-2
v_gene: TRBV25-1
abundance: NA

CDR3nt: TGTGCCAGCAGATATGGACAGAACACTGAAGCTTTCTTT
CDR3aa: CASRYGQNTEAFF
d_gene: NA
j_gene: TRBJ1-1
v_gene: TRBV12-3/TRBV12-4
abundance: NA

CDR3nt: TGTGCCAGCAGCTTAGCCCGACAGGGGAACTATGGCTACACCTTC
CDR3aa: CASSLARQGNYGYTF
d_gene: TRBD1
j_gene: TRBJ1-2
v_gene: TRBV7-9
abundance: NA

CDR3nt: TGTGCCAGCAGCCGGGGACAGGAGGGTTTTGGAAACACCATATATTTT
CDR3aa: CASSRGQEGFGNTIYF
d_gene: TRBD1
j_gene: TRBJ1-3
v_gene: TRBV7-2
abundance: NA

CDR3nt: TGTGCCAGCAGCCTTTTCGGGAGCAATCAGCCCCAGCATTTT
CDR3aa: CASSLFGSNQPQHF
d_gene: NA
j_gene: TRBJ1-5
v_gene: TRBV7-2
abundance: NA

CDR3nt: TGCAGTGCTAGTGGGGGCTCGGGCAATCAGCCCCAGCATTTT
CDR3aa: CSASGGSGNQPQHF
d_gene: NA
j_gene: TRBJ1-5
v_gene: TRBV20-1
abundance: NA

CDR3nt: TGTGCCAGCAGCTCAAACCCCGGGATCGCGTATGAGCAGTTCTTC
CDR3aa: CASSSNPGIAYEQFF
d_gene: NA
j_gene: TRBJ2-1
v_gene: TRBV7-3
abundance: NA

CDR3nt: TGTGCCAGCTCGCAGGGGAATGAGCAGTTCTTC
CDR3aa: CASSQGNEQFF
d_gene: NA
j_gene: TRBJ2-1
v_gene: TRBV2
abundance: NA

CDR3nt: TGTGCCAGCTCACAGGGGAACACCATATATTTT
CDR3aa: CASSQGNTIYF
d_gene: NA
j_gene: TRBJ1-3
v_gene: TRBV18
abundance: NA

CDR3nt: TGTGCCAGCAGTTTGGGGGCAGGAGATGGCTACACCTTC
CDR3aa: CASSLGAGDGYTF
d_gene: NA
j_gene: TRBJ1-2
v_gene: TRBV27
abundance: NA

CDR3nt: TGTGCCAGCAGCTTAACTAGCGGCTACAATGAGCAGTTCTTC
CDR3aa: CASSLTSGYNEQFF
d_gene: TRBD2
j_gene: TRBJ2-1
v_gene: TRBV13
abundance: NA

CDR3nt: TGTGCCAGCAGCGTAGTAAATGCGGGCACAGATACGCAGTATTTT
CDR3aa: CASSVVNAGTDTQYF
d_gene: NA
j_gene: TRBJ2-3
v_gene: TRBV9
abundance: few

CDR3nt: TGTGCCACCAGCAGGGTGCGGGGTTCCGGTGAAAAACTGTTTTTT
CDR3aa: CATSRVRGSGEKLFF
d_gene: NA
j_gene: TRBJ1-4
v_gene: TRBV15
abundance: NA

CDR3nt: TGTGCCAGCAGCTTGGCCCTAGCGGGGACCGGGGAGCTGTTTTTT
CDR3aa: CASSLALAGTGELFF
d_gene: TRBD2
j_gene: TRBJ2-2
v_gene: TRBV5-6
abundance: few

CDR3nt: TGTGCCAGCAGCGTAGTGGAGTTTGGAGGTACGCAGTATTTT
CDR3aa: CASSVVEFGGTQYF
d_gene: NA
j_gene: TRBJ2-3
v_gene: TRBV9
abundance: NA

CDR3nt: TGTGCCAGCAGCACACAGACTAGCGGGGGCACAGATACGCAGTATTTT
CDR3aa: CASSTQTSGGTDTQYF
d_gene: TRBD2
j_gene: TRBJ2-3
v_gene: TRBV5-6
abundance: once

CDR3nt: TGTGCCAGCAGTCCCGGGACAGGGTATGAAAAACTGTTTTTT
CDR3aa: CASSPGTGYEKLFF
d_gene: TRBD1
j_gene: TRBJ1-4
v_gene: TRBV11-3
abundance: NA

CDR3nt: TGTGCCAGCAAAGGAGGGGGACTAGCGGATACGGCCCAGTACTTC
CDR3aa: CASKGGGLADTAQYF
d_gene: TRBD2
j_gene: TRBJ2-5
v_gene: TRBV6-5
abundance: NA

CDR3nt: TGTGCCAGCAGCTTGGGGAACAGGGCCCCTAATCAGCCCCAGCATTTT
CDR3aa: CASSLGNRAPNQPQHF
d_gene: NA
j_gene: TRBJ1-5
v_gene: TRBV5-5
abundance: NA

CDR3nt: TGTGCCAGCAGCTTAGGGCAGGGCTCCCTAGGCTACACCTTC
CDR3aa: CASSLGQGSLGYTF
d_gene: NA
j_gene: TRBJ1-2
v_gene: TRBV7-2
abundance: NA

CDR3nt: TGTGCCAGCTCATCTGGCCCCAGAAACACCATATATTTT
CDR3aa: CASSSGPRNTIYF
d_gene: NA
j_gene: TRBJ1-3
v_gene: TRBV18
abundance: NA

CDR3nt: TGTGCCAGCAGTTTCCCAGAAGTAAACATTCAGTACTTC
CDR3aa: CASSFPEVNIQYF
d_gene: NA
j_gene: TRBJ2-4
v_gene: TRBV28
abundance: NA

CDR3nt: TGTGCCAGCAGCCCGACATTTAGCAATCAGCCCCAGCATTTT
CDR3aa: CASSPTFSNQPQHF
d_gene: NA
j_gene: TRBJ1-5
v_gene: TRBV7-9
abundance: NA

CDR3nt: TGTGCCATCAGTGAGTCGAGAGGGGGCGTTTCACCCCTCCACTTT
CDR3aa: CAISESRGGVSPLHF
d_gene: TRBD1
j_gene: TRBJ1-6
v_gene: TRBV10-3
abundance: NA

CDR3nt: TGTGCCAGCAGCTTAACGTCGAGCGGGGGGAATGAGCAGTTCTTC
CDR3aa: CASSLTSSGGNEQFF
d_gene: TRBD2
j_gene: TRBJ2-1
v_gene: TRBV7-3
abundance: NA

CDR3nt: TGTGCCAGCAGCCAACAGGGGTCTGCAGGGGCCCATGGCTACACCTTC
CDR3aa: CASSQQGSAGAHGYTF
d_gene: NA
j_gene: TRBJ1-2
v_gene: TRBV3-1/TRBV3-2
abundance: once

CDR3nt: TGTGCAAGTCGCTCCTGCCGGGACAGGGAATGGGGTGAGCAGTTCTTC
CDR3aa: CASRSCRDREWGEQFF
d_gene: NA
j_gene: TRBJ2-1
v_gene: TRBV12-2
abundance: NA

CDR3nt: TGTGCCACCAGCAGAGGAGGAGGGGGGGTCGATGGCTACACCTTC
CDR3aa: CATSRGGGGVDGYTF
d_gene: NA
j_gene: TRBJ1-2
v_gene: TRBV15
abundance: NA

CDR3nt: TGTGCCAGCAGCCCCCAAGCGGGGGTCACCTACAATGAGCAGTTCTTC
CDR3aa: CASSPQAGVTYNEQFF
d_gene: TRBD2
j_gene: TRBJ2-1
v_gene: TRBV7-9
abundance: few

CDR3nt: TGTGCCAGCAGCGTAGCAGGGGTGGTGGTGATCAATGAGCAGTTCTTC
CDR3aa: CASSVAGVVVINEQFF
d_gene: NA
j_gene: TRBJ2-1
v_gene: TRBV9
abundance: once

CDR3nt: TGTGCCAGCAGCCAAGAGGGACAGGGTATACATACGCAGTATTTT
CDR3aa: CASSQEGQGIHTQYF
d_gene: TRBD1
j_gene: TRBJ2-3
v_gene: TRBV4-2
abundance: NA

CDR3nt: TGTGCCAGCCCACCACAGGGATACACTGAAGCTTTCTTT
CDR3aa: CASPPQGYTEAFF
d_gene: NA
j_gene: TRBJ1-1
v_gene: TRBV6-5
abundance: NA

CDR3nt: TGTGCCAGCAGTGACTCGGGGCGAAAGAATGAGCAGTTCTTC
CDR3aa: CASSDSGRKNEQFF
d_gene: NA
j_gene: TRBJ2-1
v_gene: TRBV6-4
abundance: NA

CDR3nt: TGTGCCAGCAGGGGGACAAATTCCTACGAGCAGTACTTC
CDR3aa: CASRGTNSYEQYF
d_gene: NA
j_gene: TRBJ2-7
v_gene: TRBV6-5
abundance: NA

CDR3nt: TGTGCCAGCTCACCTGACAGGGATTCACCCCTCCACTTT
CDR3aa: CASSPDRDSPLHF
d_gene: TRBD1
j_gene: TRBJ1-6
v_gene: TRBV18
abundance: NA

CDR3nt: TGTGCCAGCAGCCTTCATGGGACAGGGGGGTATCAGCCCCAGCATTTT
CDR3aa: CASSLHGTGGYQPQHF
d_gene: TRBD1
j_gene: TRBJ1-5
v_gene: TRBV7-2
abundance: NA

CDR3nt: TGCGCCAGCAGCCAAGAAGGGGGTTCCTACAATGAGCAGTTCTTC
CDR3aa: CASSQEGGSYNEQFF
d_gene: NA
j_gene: TRBJ2-1
v_gene: TRBV4-3
abundance: NA

CDR3nt: TGTGCCAGCAGTGAAGCAGGAGGGGGCAATCAGCCCCAGCATTTT
CDR3aa: CASSEAGGGNQPQHF
d_gene: NA
j_gene: TRBJ1-5
v_gene: TRBV6-1
abundance: NA

CDR3nt: TGTGCCAGCAGCCAAGATATCAACAGGGAGTGGAATGAGCAGTTCTTC
CDR3aa: CASSQDINREWNEQFF
d_gene: NA
j_gene: TRBJ2-1
v_gene: TRBV4-2
abundance: NA

CDR3nt: TGTGCCAGCAGTGTGTCGGTGAACACTGAAGCTTTCTTT
CDR3aa: CASSVSVNTEAFF
d_gene: NA
j_gene: TRBJ1-1
v_gene: TRBV2
abundance: NA

CDR3nt: TGTGCCAGCGCGGGGACAGGGCATAGCAATCAGCCCCAGCATTTT
CDR3aa: CASAGTGHSNQPQHF
d_gene: TRBD1
j_gene: TRBJ1-5
v_gene: TRBV2
abundance: NA

CDR3nt: TGTGCCAGCAGTTACTTTACGACAGGGGGTACAGATACGCAGTATTTT
CDR3aa: CASSYFTTGGTDTQYF
d_gene: TRBD1
j_gene: TRBJ2-3
v_gene: TRBV6-2/TRBV6-3
abundance: once

CDR3nt: TGTGCCAGCAGTTTATCAGGACAGGGAATAACTAACTATGGCTACACCTTC
CDR3aa: CASSLSGQGITNYGYTF
d_gene: TRBD1
j_gene: TRBJ1-2
v_gene: TRBV28
abundance: NA

CDR3nt: TGTGCCACCCAGGGAGGGGGTGACTATGGCTACACCTTC
CDR3aa: CATQGGGDYGYTF
d_gene: NA
j_gene: TRBJ1-2
v_gene: TRBV10-3
abundance: once

CDR3nt: TGTGCCAGCCGGTGGACCCCAGGGGGCGCGAGCGGCTACACCTTC
CDR3aa: CASRWTPGGASGYTF
d_gene: TRBD1
j_gene: TRBJ1-2
v_gene: TRBV19
abundance: NA